This T cell receptor (beta chain) is from a study of T cell responses to AZD1222 COVID-19 vaccine. Study observations and caveats: Unmutated variant regions are reportedly the target of nearly half of TCRs that are spike-specific. A rise in Spike-specific TCR breadth and depth followed two AZD1222 doses. Possibly, clonal diversity was underestimated; donors were largely white British and included more females. Only after the peak T cell response were repertoires sampled.

V dropped 8 bases and J dropped 5; count of bases not matched to a gene: 8. The CDR3 is made up of 13 amino acids. Germline CDR1 reads LNHDA; CDR2 reads SQIVND (reference sequence). This clone came up once. Its antigen is still unknown. The table came from immunoSEQ multiplex PCR; TCRdb's copy has only in-frame clones and leaves some out. Of 130,000 to 150,000 clones listed, 90% were seen once; the top ten hold 3.4%. The sample consisted of peripheral blood, taken on day 0 of AZD1222 vaccination. This chain joins TRBV19 and TRBJ1-1, with 7 bases matching TRBD1. The sequence was obtained from an adult in good health. The CDR3 reads CASRIGGGTEAFF. The DNA for the CDR3 is TGTGCCAGTCGGATAGGGGGCGGGACTGAAGCTTTCTTT.